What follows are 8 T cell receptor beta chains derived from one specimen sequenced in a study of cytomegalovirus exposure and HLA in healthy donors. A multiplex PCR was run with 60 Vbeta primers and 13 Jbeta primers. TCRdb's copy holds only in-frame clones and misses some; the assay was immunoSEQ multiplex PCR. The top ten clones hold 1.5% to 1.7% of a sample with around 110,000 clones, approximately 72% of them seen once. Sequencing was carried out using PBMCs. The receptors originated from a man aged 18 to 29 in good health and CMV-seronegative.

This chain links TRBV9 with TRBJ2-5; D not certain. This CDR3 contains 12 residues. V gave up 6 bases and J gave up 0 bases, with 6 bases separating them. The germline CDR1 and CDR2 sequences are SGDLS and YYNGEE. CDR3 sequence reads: CASTIHQETQYF. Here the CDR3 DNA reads TGTGCCAGCACCATCCACCAAGAGACCCAGTACTTC.

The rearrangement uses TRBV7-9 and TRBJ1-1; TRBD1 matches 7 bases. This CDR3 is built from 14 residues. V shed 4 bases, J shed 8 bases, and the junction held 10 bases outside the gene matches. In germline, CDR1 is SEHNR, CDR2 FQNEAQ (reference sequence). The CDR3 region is CASSSFQGGPEAFF. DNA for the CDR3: TGTGCCAGCAGCTCATTCCAGGGGGGACCAGAAGCTTTCTTT.

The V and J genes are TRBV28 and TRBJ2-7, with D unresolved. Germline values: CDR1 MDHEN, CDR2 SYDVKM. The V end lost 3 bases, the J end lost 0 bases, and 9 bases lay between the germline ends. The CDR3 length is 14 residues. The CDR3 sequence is CASSFSLSSYEQYF. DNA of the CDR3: TGTGCCAGCAGTTTTAGCCTTTCCTCCTACGAGCAGTACTTC. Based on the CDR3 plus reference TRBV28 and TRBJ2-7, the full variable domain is DVKVTQSSRYLVKRTGEKVFLECVQDMDHENMFWYRQDPGLGLRLIYFSYDVKMKEKGDIPEGYSVSREKKERFSLILESASTNQTSMYLCASSFSLSSYEQYFGPGTRLTVT.

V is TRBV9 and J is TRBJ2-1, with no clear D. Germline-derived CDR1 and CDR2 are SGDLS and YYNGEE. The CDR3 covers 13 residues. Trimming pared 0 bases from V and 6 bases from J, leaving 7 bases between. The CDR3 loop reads CASSVDKLNEQFF. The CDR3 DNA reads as TGTGCCAGCAGCGTAGATAAGCTCAATGAGCAGTTCTTC.

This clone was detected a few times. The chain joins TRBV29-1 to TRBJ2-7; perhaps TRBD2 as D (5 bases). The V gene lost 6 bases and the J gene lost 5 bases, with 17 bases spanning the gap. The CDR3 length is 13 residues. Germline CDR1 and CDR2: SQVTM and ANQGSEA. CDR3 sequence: CSVAAHQSDEQYF. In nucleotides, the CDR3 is TGCAGCGTAGCGGCCCATCAATCGGACGAGCAGTACTTC.

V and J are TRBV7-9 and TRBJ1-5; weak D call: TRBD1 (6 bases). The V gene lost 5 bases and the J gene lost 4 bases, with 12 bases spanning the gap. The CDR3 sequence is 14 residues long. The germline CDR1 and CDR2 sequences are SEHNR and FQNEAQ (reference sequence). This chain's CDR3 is CASSPQGRNQPQHF. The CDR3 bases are TGTGCCAGCAGCCCCCAGGGGCGGAATCAGCCCCAGCATTTT.

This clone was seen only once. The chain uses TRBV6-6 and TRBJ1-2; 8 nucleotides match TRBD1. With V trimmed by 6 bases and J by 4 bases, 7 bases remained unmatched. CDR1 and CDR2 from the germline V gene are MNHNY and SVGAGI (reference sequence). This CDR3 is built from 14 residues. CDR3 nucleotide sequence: TGTGCCAGCAGGCCAACCACAGGGGGCTATGGCTACACCTTC. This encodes CASRPTTGGYGYTF.

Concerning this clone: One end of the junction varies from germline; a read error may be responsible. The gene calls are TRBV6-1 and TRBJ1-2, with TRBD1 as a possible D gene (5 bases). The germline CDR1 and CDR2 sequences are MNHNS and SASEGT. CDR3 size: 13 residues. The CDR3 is CASSLGAVYPFFF. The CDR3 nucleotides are TGTGCCAGCAGTCTAGGGGCCGTTTACCCTTTCTTCTTC.